The following is a T cell receptor beta chain sequence with its context. Under the authors' procedure: For nucleated cells, counts were estimated from reference gene primer amplification. Sequencing was performed with immunoSEQ multiplex PCR; in TCRdb, only in-frame clones are kept and a portion is missing. D and trimming come from the DNA, and the V and J calls and clone size come from that table. The data contain over 200,000 clones, around nine tenths of them singletons. These data are taken from a study of blood T cell repertoires in COVID-19. Study overall: COVID-19 samples, acute and convalescent, were from the United States, Italy and Spain. Sample material is recorded as cDNA or gDNA derived from T cells, B-cell-depleted T cells, or PBMCs.

Germline V gene sequence: CDR1 SEHNR, CDR2 FQNEAQ (reference sequence). V was pared by 3 bases and J by 8 bases, with 5 bases of the junction left unmatched. CDR3 length equals 13 residues. This receptor was obtained from a woman aged 18-29 years who had recovered from COVID-19. The chain has TRBV7-9 and TRBJ1-2; 8 nucleotides line up with TRBD1. Sequenced sample: peripheral blood. CDR3 region: CASSLAGGMGYTF. The CDR3 region has the DNA TGTGCCAGCAGCTTGGCAGGGGGCATGGGCTACACCTTC.